This T cell receptor beta chain was sequenced during a study of cytomegalovirus exposure and HLA in healthy donors. The CDR3 loop spans 13 amino acids. V was clipped by 7 bases and J by 1 base, with 10 bases between them. CDR1 is KGHSH and CDR2 is LQKENI in the germline V gene. A multiplex PCR was run with 60 Vbeta primers and 13 Jbeta primers. This table comes from immunoSEQ multiplex PCR, and its TCRdb copy is limited to in-frame clones, with some not included. The profile shows some 160,000 clones, 72% of them singletons. The J gene is TRBJ1-1, the V gene TRBV18; D is undetermined. The sequence was collected from a man in his forties in good health and CMV-seronegative. The sample was PBMCs. The CDR3 region is CASCQTANTEAFF. The CDR3 DNA reads as TGTGCCAGCTGTCAAACAGCGAACACTGAAGCTTTCTTT.